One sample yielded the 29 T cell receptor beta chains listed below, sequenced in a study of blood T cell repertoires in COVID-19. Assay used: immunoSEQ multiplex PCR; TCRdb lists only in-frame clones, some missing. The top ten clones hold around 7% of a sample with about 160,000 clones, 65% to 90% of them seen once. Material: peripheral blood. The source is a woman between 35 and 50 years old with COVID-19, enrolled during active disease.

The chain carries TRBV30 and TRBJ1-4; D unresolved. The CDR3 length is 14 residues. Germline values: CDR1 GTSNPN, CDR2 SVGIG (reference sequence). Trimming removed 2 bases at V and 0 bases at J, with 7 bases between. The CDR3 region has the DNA TGTGCCTGGAGTTTTGGAGCAACTAATGAAAAACTGTTTTTT. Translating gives CAWSFGATNEKLFF.

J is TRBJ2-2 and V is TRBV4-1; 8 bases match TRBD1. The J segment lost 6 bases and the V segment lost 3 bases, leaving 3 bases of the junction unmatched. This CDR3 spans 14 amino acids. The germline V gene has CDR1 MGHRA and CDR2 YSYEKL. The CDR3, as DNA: TGCGCCAGCAGCCAGGACAGGGTCTCCGGGGAGCTGTTTTTT. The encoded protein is CASSQDRVSGELFF.

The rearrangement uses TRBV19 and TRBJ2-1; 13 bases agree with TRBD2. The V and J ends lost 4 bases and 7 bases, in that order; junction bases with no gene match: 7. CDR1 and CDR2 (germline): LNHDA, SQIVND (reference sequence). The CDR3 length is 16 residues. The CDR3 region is CASSNSMGLAGNEQFF. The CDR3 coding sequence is TGTGCCAGTAGTAACTCCATGGGACTAGCGGGAAATGAGCAGTTCTTC.

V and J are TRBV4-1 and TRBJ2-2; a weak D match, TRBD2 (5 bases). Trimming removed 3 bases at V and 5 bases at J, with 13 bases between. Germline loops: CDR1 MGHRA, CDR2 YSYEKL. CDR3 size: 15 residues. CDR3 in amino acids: CASSQEGRGTGELFF. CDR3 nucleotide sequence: TGCGCCAGCAGCCAGGAAGGGCGCGGGACCGGGGAGCTGTTTTTT.

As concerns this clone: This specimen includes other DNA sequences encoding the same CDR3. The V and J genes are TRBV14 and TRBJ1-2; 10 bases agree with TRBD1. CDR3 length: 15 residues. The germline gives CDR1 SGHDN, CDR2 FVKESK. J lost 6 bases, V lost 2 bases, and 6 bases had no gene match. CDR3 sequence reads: CASSQLDRGSDGYTF. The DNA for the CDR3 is TGTGCCAGCAGCCAACTGGACAGGGGGTCGGATGGCTACACCTTC.

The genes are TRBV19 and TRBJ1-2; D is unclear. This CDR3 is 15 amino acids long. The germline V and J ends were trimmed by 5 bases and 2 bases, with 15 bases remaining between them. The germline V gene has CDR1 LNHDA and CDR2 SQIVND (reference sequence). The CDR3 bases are TGTGCCAGTAGTGCGTATACAGACATAAACTATGGCTACACCTTC. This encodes CASSAYTDINYGYTF. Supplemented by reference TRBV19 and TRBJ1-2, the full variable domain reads DGGITQSPKYLFRKEGQNVTLSCEQNLNHDAMYWYRQDPGQGLRLIYYSQIVNDFQKGDIAEGYSVSREKKESFPLTVTSAQKNPTAFYLCASSAYTDINYGYTFGSGTRLTVV.

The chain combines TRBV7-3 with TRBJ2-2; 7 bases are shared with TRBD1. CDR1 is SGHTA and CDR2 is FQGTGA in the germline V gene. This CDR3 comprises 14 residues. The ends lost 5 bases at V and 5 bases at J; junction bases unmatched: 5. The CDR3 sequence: CASSKTQGTGELFF. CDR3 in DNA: TGTGCCAGCAGCAAGACACAGGGGACCGGGGAGCTGTTTTTT.

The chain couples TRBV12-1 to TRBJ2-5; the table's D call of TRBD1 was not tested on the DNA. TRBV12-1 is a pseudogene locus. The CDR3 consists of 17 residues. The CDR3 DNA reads TGTGCCAGCACCCACAGGGCTCAGGGGCTGTACCAAGAGACCCAGTACTTC. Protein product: CASTHRAQGLYQETQYF.

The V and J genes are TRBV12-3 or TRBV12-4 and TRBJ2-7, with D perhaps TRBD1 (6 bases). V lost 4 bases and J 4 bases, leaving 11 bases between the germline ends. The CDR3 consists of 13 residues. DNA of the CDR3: TGTGCCAGCAGTTGGGCCAGGGGTTACGAGCAGTACGTC. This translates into CASSWARGYEQYV.

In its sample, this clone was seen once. The CDR3, as DNA: TGTGCCAGCAGCTTGGTCCTAGCGAGCCACCCATGGGATACGCAGTATTTT. Its protein is CASSLVLASHPWDTQYF. This chain joins TRBV7-9 and TRBJ2-3; TRBD2 might be the D (6 bases). Germline values: CDR1 SEHNR, CDR2 FQNEAQ (reference sequence). The CDR3 is 17 residues long. Trimming pared 3 bases from V and 6 bases from J, leaving 22 bases between.

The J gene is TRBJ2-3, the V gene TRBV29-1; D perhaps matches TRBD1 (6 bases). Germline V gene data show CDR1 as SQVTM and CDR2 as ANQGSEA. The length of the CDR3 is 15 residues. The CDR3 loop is CILTGWENRADTQYF. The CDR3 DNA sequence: TGCATCCTTACAGGGTGGGAGAATCGGGCAGATACGCAGTATTTT.

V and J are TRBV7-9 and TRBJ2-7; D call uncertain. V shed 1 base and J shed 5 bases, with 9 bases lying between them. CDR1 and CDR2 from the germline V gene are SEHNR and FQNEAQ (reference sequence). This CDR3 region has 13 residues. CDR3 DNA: TGTGCCAGCAGCTTAGGGGTAGCCCACGAGCAGTACTTC. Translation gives CASSLGVAHEQYF. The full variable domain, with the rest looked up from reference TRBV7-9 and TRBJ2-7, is DTGVSQNPRHKITKRGQNVTFRCDPISEHNRLYWYRQTLGQGPEFLTYFQNEAQLEKSRLLSDRFSAERPKGSFSTLEIQRTEQGDSAMYLCASSLGVAHEQYFGPGTRLTVT.

The CDR3: CASSPQGGAYEQYF. The DNA of the CDR3 is TGCGCCAGCAGTCCCCAAGGGGGTGCCTACGAGCAGTACTTC. The V call is TRBV5-1, the J call TRBJ2-7; D is possibly TRBD1 (6 bases). The CDR3 totals 14 residues. The V gene's germline CDR1 is SGHRS and CDR2 YFSETQ. V gave up 5 bases and J gave up 2 bases, with 14 bases separating them.

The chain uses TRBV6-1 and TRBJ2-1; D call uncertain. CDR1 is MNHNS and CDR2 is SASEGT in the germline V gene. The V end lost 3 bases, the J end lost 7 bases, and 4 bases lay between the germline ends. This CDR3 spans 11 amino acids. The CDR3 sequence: CASSDENEQFF. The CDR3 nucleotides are TGTGCCAGCAGTGACGAGAATGAGCAGTTCTTC.

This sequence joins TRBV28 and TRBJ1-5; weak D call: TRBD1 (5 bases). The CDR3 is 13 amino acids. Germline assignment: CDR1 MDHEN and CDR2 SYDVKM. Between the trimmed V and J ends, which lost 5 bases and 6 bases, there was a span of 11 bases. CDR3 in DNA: TGTGCCAGCAGTCAGGGTCTTGGTCAGCCCCAGCATTTT. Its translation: CASSQGLGQPQHF.

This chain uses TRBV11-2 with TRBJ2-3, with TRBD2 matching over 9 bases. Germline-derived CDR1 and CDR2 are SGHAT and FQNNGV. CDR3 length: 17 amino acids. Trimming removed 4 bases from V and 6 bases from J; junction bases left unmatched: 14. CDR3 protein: CASSYTWVEREEDTQYF. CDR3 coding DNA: TGTGCCAGCAGCTACACGTGGGTTGAGCGGGAGGAGGATACGCAGTATTTT.

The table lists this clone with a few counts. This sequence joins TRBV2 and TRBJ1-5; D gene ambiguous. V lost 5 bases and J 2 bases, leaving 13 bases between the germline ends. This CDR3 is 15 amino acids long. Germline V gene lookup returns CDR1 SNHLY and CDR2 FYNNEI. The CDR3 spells CASSFLAEGNQPQHF. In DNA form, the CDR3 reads TGTGCCAGCAGTTTTTTAGCGGAAGGCAATCAGCCCCAGCATTTT.

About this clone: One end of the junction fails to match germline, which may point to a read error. Written as DNA, the CDR3 is TGTGCCAGCGACCGAACGGGACAGGGGTTGGGGCCTTTTAGTCAAGACTTC. Translating gives CASDRTGQGLGPFSQDF. The V call is TRBV5-6, the J call TRBJ2-5; 10 bases match TRBD1. CDR1 is SGHDT and CDR2 is YYEEEE in the germline V gene. The CDR3 loop spans 17 amino acids. Full variable domain (remainder filled in from reference TRBV5-6 and TRBJ2-5): DAGVTQSPTHLIKTRGQQVTLRCSPKSGHDTVSWYQQALGQGPQFIFQYYEEEERQRGNFPDRFSGHQFPNYSSELNVNALLLGDSALYLCASDRTGQGLGPFSQDFGPGTRLLVL.

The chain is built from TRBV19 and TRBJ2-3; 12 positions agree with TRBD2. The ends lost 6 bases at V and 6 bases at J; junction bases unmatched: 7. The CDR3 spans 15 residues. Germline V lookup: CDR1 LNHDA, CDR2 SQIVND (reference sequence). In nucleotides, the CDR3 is TGTGCCAGTAGCTTACTAGCGGGAGGATCCGATACGCAGTATTTT. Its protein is CASSLLAGGSDTQYF.

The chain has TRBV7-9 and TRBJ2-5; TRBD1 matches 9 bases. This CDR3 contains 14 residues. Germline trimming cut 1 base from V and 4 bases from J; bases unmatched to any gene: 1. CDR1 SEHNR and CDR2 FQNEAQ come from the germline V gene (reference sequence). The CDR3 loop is CASSLDRGLETQYF. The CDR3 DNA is TGTGCCAGCAGCTTAGACAGGGGGCTAGAGACCCAGTACTTC.

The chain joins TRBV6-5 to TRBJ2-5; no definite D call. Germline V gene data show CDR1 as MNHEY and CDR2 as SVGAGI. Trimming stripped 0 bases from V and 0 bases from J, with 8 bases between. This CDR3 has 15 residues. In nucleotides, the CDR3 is TGTGCCAGCAGTTACTCGATCCCGGACCAAGAGACCCAGTACTTC. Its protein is CASSYSIPDQETQYF.

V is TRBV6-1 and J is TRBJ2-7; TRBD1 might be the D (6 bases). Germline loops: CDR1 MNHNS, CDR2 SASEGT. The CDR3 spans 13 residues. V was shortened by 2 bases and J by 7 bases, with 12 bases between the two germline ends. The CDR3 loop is CASSENTGIEQYV. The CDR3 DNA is TGTGCCAGCAGTGAAAATACAGGGATTGAGCAGTACGTC.

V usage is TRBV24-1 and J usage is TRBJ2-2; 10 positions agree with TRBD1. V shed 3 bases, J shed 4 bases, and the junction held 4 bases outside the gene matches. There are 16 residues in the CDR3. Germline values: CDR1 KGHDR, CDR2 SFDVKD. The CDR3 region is CATSDPRTGGTGELFF. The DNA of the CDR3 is TGTGCCACCAGTGATCCCCGGACAGGGGGCACCGGGGAGCTGTTTTTT.

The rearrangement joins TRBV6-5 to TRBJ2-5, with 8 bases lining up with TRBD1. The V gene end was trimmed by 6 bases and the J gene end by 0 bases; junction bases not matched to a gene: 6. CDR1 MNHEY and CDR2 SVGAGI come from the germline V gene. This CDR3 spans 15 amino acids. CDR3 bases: TGTGCCAGCAGCATGGGACAGGTCAACCAAGAGACCCAGTACTTC. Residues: CASSMGQVNQETQYF.

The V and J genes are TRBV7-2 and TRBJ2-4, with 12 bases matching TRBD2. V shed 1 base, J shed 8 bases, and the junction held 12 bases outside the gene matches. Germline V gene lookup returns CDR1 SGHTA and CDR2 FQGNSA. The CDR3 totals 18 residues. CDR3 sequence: CASSLGLAGAPVVDIQYF. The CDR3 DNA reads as TGTGCCAGCAGCTTAGGACTAGCGGGGGCCCCCGTTGTTGACATTCAGTACTTC.

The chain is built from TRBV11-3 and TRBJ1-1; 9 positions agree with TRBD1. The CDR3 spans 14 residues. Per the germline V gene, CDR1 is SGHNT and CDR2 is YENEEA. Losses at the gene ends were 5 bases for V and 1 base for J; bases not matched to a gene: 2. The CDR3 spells CASSAGQGNTEAFF. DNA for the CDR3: TGTGCCAGCAGCGCGGGACAGGGGAACACTGAAGCTTTCTTT.

The CDR3 here is CASSRGGSEKNIQYF. In DNA form, the CDR3 reads TGTGCCAGCTCACGGGGGGGGTCGGAGAAAAACATTCAGTACTTC. The chain joins TRBV18 to TRBJ2-4; 7 nucleotides agree with TRBD2. Germline V CDR1 and CDR2: KGHSH, LQKENI. The CDR3 consists of 15 residues. V was pared by 4 bases and J by 4 bases, with 7 bases of the junction left unmatched. Drawing the rest from reference TRBV18 and TRBJ2-4, the complete variable domain is NAGVMQNPRHLVRRRGQEARLRCSPMKGHSHVYWYRQLPEEGLKFMVYLQKENIIDESGMPKERFSAEFPKEGPSILRIQQVVRGDSAAYFCASSRGGSEKNIQYFGAGTRLSVL.

DNA for the CDR3: TGTGCCAGCAGTTCAATCAGGGGTCTAAAGGATAATTCACCCCTCCACTTT. This gives the protein CASSSIRGLKDNSPLHF. The chain carries TRBV7-9 and TRBJ1-6; D might be TRBD1 (6 bases). The germline V gene has CDR1 SEHNR and CDR2 FQNEAQ (reference sequence). The length of the CDR3 is 17 residues. V lost 6 bases, J lost 5 bases, and 20 bases lay in between.

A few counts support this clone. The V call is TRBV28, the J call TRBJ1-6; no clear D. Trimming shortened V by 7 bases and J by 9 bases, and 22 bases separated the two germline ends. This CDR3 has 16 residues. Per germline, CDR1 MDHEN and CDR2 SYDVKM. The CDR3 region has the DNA TGTGCCAGCAAAACTGCGGGTGTAGGTGGAGTTTCACCCCTCCACTTT. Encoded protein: CASKTAGVGGVSPLHF. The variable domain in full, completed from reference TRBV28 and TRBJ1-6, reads DVKVTQSSRYLVKRTGEKVFLECVQDMDHENMFWYRQDPGLGLRLIYFSYDVKMKEKGDIPEGYSVSREKKERFSLILESASTNQTSMYLCASKTAGVGGVSPLHFGNGTRLTVT.